Listed here is a single TCR beta chain. Its antigen is still unknown. CDR3 length: 15 amino acids. Germline V gene lookup returns CDR1 KGHSH and CDR2 LQKENI. V shed 2 bases and J shed 5 bases, with 14 bases lying between them. TCRdb used MiXCR to reprocess the RT-PCR reads, holding one entry per CDR3 protein. Seen here are 500,000 to 600,000 distinct CDR3 sequences, approximately 15% observed once, and the top ten hold 3%. The sample belongs to a study of response to subunit inactivated influenza vaccine. The study's findings and limits: It was the authors' suggestion that each seasonal influenza vaccination recruits few new T cells.

The clonotype comes from a man aged 45 to 75 who received an inactivated influenza vaccine. The sequencing used CD4+ T cells sorted from PBMCs, collected less than 30 months after vaccination. The J gene is TRBJ2-3, the V gene TRBV18; TRBD1 or TRBD2 may be the D gene (5 bases each). The CDR3 nucleotides are TGTGCCAGCTCACCAACTAGGGGCCCAAAAGATACGCAGTATTTT. It encodes CASSPTRGPKDTQYF.